This T cell receptor (beta chain) was observed in a study of T cell changes during pregnancy in multiple sclerosis. After removal of 3 bases from V and 5 bases from J, the junction contained 3 bases not matched to a gene. Germline V CDR1 and CDR2: SEHNR, FQNEAQ (reference sequence). There are 14 residues in the CDR3. Assay used: immunoSEQ multiplex PCR; TCRdb lists only in-frame clones, some missing. This sample yields roughly 49,000 clones, of which nearly 95% are seen a single time; about 0.99% belongs to the top ten. This receptor was taken from a female donor with multiple sclerosis, enrolled in a pregnancy study. This chain connects TRBV7-9 to TRBJ2-5; 10 nucleotides align to TRBD2. The sample consisted of peripheral blood, taken after pregnancy. The CDR3 DNA sequence: TGTGCCAGCAGCTTCCTTAGCGGGGGGGAGACCCAGTACTTC. Translated: CASSFLSGGETQYF.